These T cell receptor beta chains were read from a single sample in a study of CD8+ T cells in alopecia areata. Data came from immunoSEQ multiplex PCR; TCRdb stores just in-frame clones and leaves some out. The data contain approximately 280,000 clones, 55% to 70% of them singletons. Sequenced material: CD4+ T cells sorted from blood, taken at week 24, from a patient treated with tofacitinib. The receptors originated from a human donor with alopecia areata. CDR3s include the opening cysteine and the closing phenylalanine or tryptophan. D genes are given only for firm matches. Clone size is not always given. Where it is, it says once, few, many or a class for expanded clones.

cdr3_nt cdr3_aa d_call j_call clone_size v_call
TGCGCCAGCAGCCCTTTTGTTGTGGGGTCAGCACGGGAAGAGGCCCAGTACTTC CASSPFVVGSAREEAQYF . TRBJ2-5 . TRBV5-1
TGTGCCTGGAGTGTACAACTAACCTCCTACAATGAGCAGTTCTTC CAWSVQLTSYNEQFF . TRBJ2-1 . TRBV30
TGCAGCGTGGAGCGCTCCTACAATGAGCAGTTCTTC CSVERSYNEQFF . TRBJ2-1 . TRBV29-1
TGTGCCTGGAGTTCCGGGCGCGACGAGCAGTACTTC CAWSSGRDEQYF . TRBJ2-7 . TRBV30
TGTGCTAGTGGTTTGGGGACGATTGAAGCTTTCTTT CASGLGTIEAFF . TRBJ1-1 . TRBV12-5
TGTGCCAGCAGCTTGGACGAGCAGTACTTC CASSLDEQYF . TRBJ2-7 . TRBV5-6
TGCAGCGTTGAAGTCGGGACTAGCGGGGGGGCAACCCAGTACTTC CSVEVGTSGGATQYF TRBD2 TRBJ2-5 few TRBV29-1
TGTGCCTGGAGTTCCCAGGGGGATAGTGGCTACACCTTC CAWSSQGDSGYTF TRBD1 TRBJ1-2 . TRBV30
TGTGCCTGGAGTGAGTACGCCGGCAATCAGCCCCAGCATTTT CAWSEYAGNQPQHF . TRBJ1-5 few TRBV30
TGTGCCTGGAGTCCTATATCGGGGAGGAACACTGAAGCTTTCTTT CAWSPISGRNTEAFF . TRBJ1-1 few TRBV30
TGCGCCAGCAGCCCGGGGACTTCCCTAGTGGGCATTCAGTACTTC CASSPGTSLVGIQYF . TRBJ2-4 . TRBV4-1
TGTGCCAGCAGTGAGATGGCAAGGAGGACTCACTACACCTTC CASSEMARRTHYTF . TRBJ1-2 . TRBV6-1
TGTGCCAGCAGTTTAGGGGGGACCGGGAGGACTGAAGCTTTCTTT CASSLGGTGRTEAFF . TRBJ1-1 . TRBV28
TGTGCCACCAGCACAGCTACAACTAATGAAAAACTGTTTTTT CATSTATTNEKLFF . TRBJ1-4 . TRBV15
TGTGCCTGGGTTCGGAAGGGGGCTAAGTACAATGAGCAGTTCTTC CAWVRKGAKYNEQFF TRBD1 TRBJ2-1 . TRBV30
TGTGCCAGCAGCTTGGGCCCATCCACGGGGGGGGAGACCCAGTACTTC CASSLGPSTGGETQYF TRBD2 TRBJ2-5 . TRBV5-7
TGCAGCGTTGGGACAGGGTATGGCTACACCTTC CSVGTGYGYTF TRBD1 TRBJ1-2 . TRBV29-1
TGTGCCAGCAGCTTAACCCCTAGCGGGGGCAGGGATGAGCAGTTCTTC CASSLTPSGGRDEQFF TRBD2 TRBJ2-1 . TRBV7-3
TGTGCCAGCAGCGAGTCACTAGCGGGGGCTCTTCAGTTCTTC CASSESLAGALQFF TRBD2 TRBJ2-1 . TRBV9
TGCGCCAGCAGCCGCGCCTATTCAGACTCTGGAAACACCATATATTTT CASSRAYSDSGNTIYF . TRBJ1-3 . TRBV5-1
TGTGCCAGCAGCCGCACTAGTCCCCCTGGGGCCAACGTCCTGACTTTC CASSRTSPPGANVLTF . TRBJ2-6 few TRBV11-1
TGTGCCAGCAGCCCCAGGGACACTGAAGCTTTCTTT CASSPRDTEAFF . TRBJ1-1 . TRBV5-5
TGTGCCAGCAGGGGGAGGGACAAGAACTATGGCTACACCTTC CASRGRDKNYGYTF . TRBJ1-2 . TRBV6-1
TGCAGCGCCTTAGCCCCAGGAACCAACTATGGCTACACCTTC CSALAPGTNYGYTF . TRBJ1-2 . TRBV29-1
TGTGCCAGCAGCTTAGCTACAGGGAGAGGCTACACCTTC CASSLATGRGYTF . TRBJ1-2 few TRBV7-9
TGTGCCAGCAGTTTGGACAGGGTAACAGATACGCAGTATTTT CASSLDRVTDTQYF TRBD1 TRBJ2-3 . TRBV28
TGTGCCAGCAGTCCCGCTAGCGGCCTTTGGGGCGGGGAGCTGTTTTTT CASSPASGLWGGELFF TRBD2 TRBJ2-2 few TRBV14
TGCGCCAGCAGCTTGGGTGTCAACTCCTACAATGAGCAGTTCTTC CASSLGVNSYNEQFF . TRBJ2-1 . TRBV5-1
TGTGCCAGCAGCTTAGGGCGAGTAGCTGGGGCCAACGTCCTGACTTTC CASSLGRVAGANVLTF . TRBJ2-6 few TRBV7-2
TGTGCCAGCAGTGACAGGTCTGCAACTAATGAAAAACTGTTTTTT CASSDRSATNEKLFF . TRBJ1-4 . TRBV6-4
TGTGCCAGCAGCCGAAACCGGGAGACCCAGTACTTC CASSRNRETQYF . TRBJ2-5 . TRBV6-5
TGTGCCAGCTCACCACCTTTGAGAACAGGGTATACAGATACGCAGTATTTT CASSPPLRTGYTDTQYF . TRBJ2-3 . TRBV18